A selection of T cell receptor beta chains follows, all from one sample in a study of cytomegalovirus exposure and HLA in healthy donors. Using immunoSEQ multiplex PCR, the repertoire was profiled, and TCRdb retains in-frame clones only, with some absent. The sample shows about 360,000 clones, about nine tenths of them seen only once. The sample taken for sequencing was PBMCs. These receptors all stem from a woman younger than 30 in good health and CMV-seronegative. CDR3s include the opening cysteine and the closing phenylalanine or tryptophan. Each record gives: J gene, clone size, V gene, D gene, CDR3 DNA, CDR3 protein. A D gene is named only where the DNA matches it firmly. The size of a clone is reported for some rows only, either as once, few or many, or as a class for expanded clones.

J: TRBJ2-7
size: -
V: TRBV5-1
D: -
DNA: TGCGCCAGCAGCTCACACGAGGCTATCAACGAGCAGTACTTC
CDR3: CASSSHEAINEQYF

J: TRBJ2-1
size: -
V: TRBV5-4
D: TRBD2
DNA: TGTGCCAGCAGCCTCCCCCCCCTAGCGGTCCTTAATGAGCAGTTCTTC
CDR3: CASSLPPLAVLNEQFF

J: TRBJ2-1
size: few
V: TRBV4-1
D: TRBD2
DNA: TGCGCCAGCAGCCAAGCGGGGGGAGATAGGGACAATGAGCAGTTCTTC
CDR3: CASSQAGGDRDNEQFF

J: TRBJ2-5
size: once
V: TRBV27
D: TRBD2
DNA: TGTGCCAGCAGAAAGCTAGCGGAAGAGACCCAGTACTTC
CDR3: CASRKLAEETQYF

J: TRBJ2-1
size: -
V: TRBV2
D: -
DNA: TGTGCCAGCAGTGATCTTGGCGGCTTAATTTACAATGAGCAGTTCTTC
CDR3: CASSDLGGLIYNEQFF

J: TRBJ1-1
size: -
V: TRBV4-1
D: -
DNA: TGCGCCAGCAGCCAAGATTCGGACAGGAACACTGAAGCTTTCTTT
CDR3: CASSQDSDRNTEAFF

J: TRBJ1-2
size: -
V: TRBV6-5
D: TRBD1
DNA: TGTGCCAGCTGTAGATCGACAGGGGCTAGTGGCTACACCTTC
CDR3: CASCRSTGASGYTF

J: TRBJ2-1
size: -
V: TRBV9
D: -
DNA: TGTGCCAGCAGCCCAAAACGGGAGCCCTTCTCCTACAATGAGCAGTTCTTC
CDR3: CASSPKREPFSYNEQFF

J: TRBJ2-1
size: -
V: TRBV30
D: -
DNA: TGTGCCTGGAGTCTTCTAGGCAATGAGCAGTTCTTC
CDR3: CAWSLLGNEQFF

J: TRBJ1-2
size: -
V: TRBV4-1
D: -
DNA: TGCGCCAGCAGCCCTTCCGGATTCGATACAGGGACGGGTGGCTACACCTTC
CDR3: CASSPSGFDTGTGGYTF

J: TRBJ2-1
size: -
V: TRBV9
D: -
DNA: TGTGCCAGCAGCGAGTCCGGCTCCTACAATGAGCAGTTCTTC
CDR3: CASSESGSYNEQFF

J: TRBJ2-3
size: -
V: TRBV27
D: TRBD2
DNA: TGTGCCAGCAGTTTGAGGCTAGCGGGAGTCGGAGATACGCAGTATTTT
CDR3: CASSLRLAGVGDTQYF

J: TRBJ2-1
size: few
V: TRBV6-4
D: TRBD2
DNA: TGTGCCAGCAGTGACCCGGCGAGCGGGAGGGCCGTCAATGAGCAGTTCTTC
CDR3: CASSDPASGRAVNEQFF

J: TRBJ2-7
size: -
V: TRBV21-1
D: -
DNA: TGTGCCAGCAAGGACAGGGGGCCAACCTACGAGCAGTACTTC
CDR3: CASKDRGPTYEQYF

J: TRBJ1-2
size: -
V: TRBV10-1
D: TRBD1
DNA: TGCGCCAGCAGTGAAGTCCCGGGACAGGGGGGATATGGCTACACCTTC
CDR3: CASSEVPGQGGYGYTF

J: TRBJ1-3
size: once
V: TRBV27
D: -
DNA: TGTGCCAGCAGTTTACGGGGTAGAGGAAACACCATATATTTT
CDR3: CASSLRGRGNTIYF

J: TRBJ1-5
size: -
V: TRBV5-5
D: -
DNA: TGTGCCAGCAGCTTGTACCAGAGCAATCAGCCCCAGCATTTT
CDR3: CASSLYQSNQPQHF

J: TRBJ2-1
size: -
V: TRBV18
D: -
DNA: TGTGCCAGCTCACCAGGGCTCCCCGGGGATGAGCAGTTCTTC
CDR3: CASSPGLPGDEQFF

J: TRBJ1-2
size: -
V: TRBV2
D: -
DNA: TGTGCCAGCAGTGTATACGGGAATAACTATGGCTACACCTTC
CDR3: CASSVYGNNYGYTF

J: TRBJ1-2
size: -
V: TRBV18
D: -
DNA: TGTGCCAGCTCACCAGGGAAGGGGCTCAACTATGGCTACACCTTC
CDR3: CASSPGKGLNYGYTF

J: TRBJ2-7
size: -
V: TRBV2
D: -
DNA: TGTGCCAGCTTCCGAGGGGGCGCGGGATACGAGCAGTACTTC
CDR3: CASFRGGAGYEQYF

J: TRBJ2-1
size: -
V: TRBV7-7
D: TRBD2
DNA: TGTGCCAGCAGCTTAGAGATACAGGGTCCCGGACTAGCGGGAGCCCCGGGTGAGCAGTTCTTC
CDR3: CASSLEIQGPGLAGAPGEQFF

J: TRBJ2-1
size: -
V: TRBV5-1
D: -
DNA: TGCGCCAGCAGCTTGGTTTCAGGGGACGCCAGCAATGAGCAGTTCTTC
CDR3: CASSLVSGDASNEQFF

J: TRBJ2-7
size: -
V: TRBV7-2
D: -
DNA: TGTGCCAGCAGCTTGGGGGCCTTATTCATATCCTACGAGCAGTACTTC
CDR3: CASSLGALFISYEQYF

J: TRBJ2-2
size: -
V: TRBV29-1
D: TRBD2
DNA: TGCAGCGTTGTAGGCGGGAGCGGGAACACCGGGGAGCTGTTTTTT
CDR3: CSVVGGSGNTGELFF